This T cell receptor beta chain emerged from a study of cytomegalovirus exposure and HLA in healthy donors. This PCR relied on a set of 60 Vbeta primers and 13 Jbeta primers. Assay: immunoSEQ multiplex PCR; the TCRdb copy retains only in-frame clones and omits some. This table holds under 90,000 clones, about 70% found once. This CDR3 has 15 amino acids. The V gene end was trimmed by 3 bases and the J gene end by 7 bases; junction bases not matched to a gene: 6. Germline CDR1 and CDR2: SGHAT and FQNNGV. The chain recombines TRBV11-2 with TRBJ2-1; 10 bases line up with TRBD2. The receptor's source is a middle-aged man in good health and CMV-seropositive. Sequencing was carried out using PBMCs. CDR3 in amino acids: CASSFRAGGGNEQFF. CDR3 DNA sequence: TGTGCCAGCAGCTTCCGAGCGGGAGGGGGAAATGAGCAGTTCTTC.